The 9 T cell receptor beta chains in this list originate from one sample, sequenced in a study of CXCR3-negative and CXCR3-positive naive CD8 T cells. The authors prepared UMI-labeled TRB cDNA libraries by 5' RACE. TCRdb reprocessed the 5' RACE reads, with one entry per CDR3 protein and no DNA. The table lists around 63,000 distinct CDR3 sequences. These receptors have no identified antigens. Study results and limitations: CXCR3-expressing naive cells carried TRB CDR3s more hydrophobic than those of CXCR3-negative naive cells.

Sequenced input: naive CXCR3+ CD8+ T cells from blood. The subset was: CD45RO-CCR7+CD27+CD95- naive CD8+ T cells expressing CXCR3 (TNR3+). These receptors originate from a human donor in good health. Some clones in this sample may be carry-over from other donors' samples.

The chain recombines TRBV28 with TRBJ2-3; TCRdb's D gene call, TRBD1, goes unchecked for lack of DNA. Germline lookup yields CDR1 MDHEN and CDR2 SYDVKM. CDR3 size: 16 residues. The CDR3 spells CASSLFRGWNTDTQYF.

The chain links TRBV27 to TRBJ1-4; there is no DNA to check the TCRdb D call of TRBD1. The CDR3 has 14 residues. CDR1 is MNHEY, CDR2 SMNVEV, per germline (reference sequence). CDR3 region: CASRKGVPNEKLFF.

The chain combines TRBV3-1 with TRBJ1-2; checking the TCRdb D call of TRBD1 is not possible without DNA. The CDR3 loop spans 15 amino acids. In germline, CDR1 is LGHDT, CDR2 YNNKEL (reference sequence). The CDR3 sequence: CASSPGQPGYYGYTF.

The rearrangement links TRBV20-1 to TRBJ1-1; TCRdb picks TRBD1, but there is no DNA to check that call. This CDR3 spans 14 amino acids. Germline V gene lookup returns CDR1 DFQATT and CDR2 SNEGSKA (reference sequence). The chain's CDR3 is CSARVPGKNTEAFF.

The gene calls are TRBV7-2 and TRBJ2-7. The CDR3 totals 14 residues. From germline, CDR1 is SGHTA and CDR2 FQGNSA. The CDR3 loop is CASSLAGGLYEQYF.

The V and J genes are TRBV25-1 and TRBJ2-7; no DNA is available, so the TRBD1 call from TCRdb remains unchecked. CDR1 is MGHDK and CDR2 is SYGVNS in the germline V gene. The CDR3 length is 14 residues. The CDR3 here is CASGGGTAFYEQYF.

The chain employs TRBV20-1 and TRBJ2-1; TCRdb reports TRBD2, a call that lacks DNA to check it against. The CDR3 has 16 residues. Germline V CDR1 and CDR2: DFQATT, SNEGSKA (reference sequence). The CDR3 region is CSASVRGRLAGLGQFF.

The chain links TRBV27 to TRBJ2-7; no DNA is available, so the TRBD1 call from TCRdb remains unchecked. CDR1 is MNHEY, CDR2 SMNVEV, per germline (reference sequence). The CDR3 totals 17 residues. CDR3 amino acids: CASSGDTGTEATYEQYF.

CDR3: CASRLRQNNEQFF. V and J are TRBV7-9 and TRBJ2-1. Germline V gene data show CDR1 as SEHNR and CDR2 as FQNEAQ (reference sequence). The CDR3 covers 13 residues.